This TCR beta chain stems from a study of brain metastases from non-small cell lung cancer (dated by TCRdb to 2018 to 2020). About the investigation overall: The immune microenvironment of paired resected primary tumors and brain metastases from non-small-cell lung cancer patients was profiled.

Libraries came from the immunoSEQ multiplex PCR assay. Sequencing of the T-cell receptor beta chain repertoire was carried out together with a 770-gene immune expression panel. As stored in TCRdb, this immuneACCESS dataset retains in-frame rearrangements with V and J assigned. A fraction of the clones does not appear; measured against another copy, unresolved V genes explain less than half of the discrepancy, and the remainder lacks a known reason. Within this sample are about 4,000 clones, with about 80% of them counted one time only. The top ten constitute 5.5% to 7.5% of the sample. The junction shows trimming of 7 bases on V and 8 bases on J, and the gene matches do not reach 11 bases of it. Counted from cysteine to phenylalanine, this CDR3 has 15 amino acids. The kept DNA is CDR3 alone, 45 bases in frame from the first base. CDR1 SGHKS and CDR2 YYEKEE were looked up in the germline V gene (reference sequence).

Turning to this clone: What this receptor recognizes is not known. There are no base qualities to consult, and no much larger clone falls within one base.

The cohort was made up of some 42 patients with surgically resected non-small-cell lung cancer, each of whom had both a primary tumor specimen and a brain metastasis specimen. The TCR comes from a donor at least 40 years old with non-small cell lung cancer. The sequenced sample consisted of tumor-adjacent normal tissue. This chain is built from TRBV5-5 and TRBJ2-1, with 11 bases matching TRBD2. DNA sequence: TGTGCCAGCGCCCGGATAGCGGGAGGGACTGATGAGCAGTTCTTC. Translated, it gives CASARIAGGTDEQFF. Full variable domain (CDR3 extended with the reference TRBV5-5 and TRBJ2-1 proteins): DAGVTQSPTHLIKTRGQQVTLRCSPISGHKSVSWYQQVLGQGPQFIFQYYEKEERGRGNFPDRFSARQFPNYSSELNVNALLLGDSALYLCASARIAGGTDEQFFGPGTRLTVL.